This is a list of T cell receptor beta chains from one sample in a study of T cell repertoires in aging, cancer and after chemotherapy. TCRdb reprocessed the multiplex PCR reads via MiXCR and lists one record per CDR3 protein. This sample has about 2,000 distinct CDR3 sequences, with around 33% found just once. The specimen was blood. These receptor sequences come from a human donor with a solid tumor. Each CDR3 is given with its conserved first and last residue. D genes are given only for firm matches. Only part of the rows carry a size: once, few, many, or a class if the clone is expanded.

d_call	cdr3_length	v_call	j_call	clone_size	cdr3_nt	cdr3_aa
TRBD1	18	TRBV7-2	TRBJ2-3	NA	TGTGCCAGCAGCCGGCCGAAGTGGAGGACAGGGGGCACAGATACGCAGTATTTT	CASSRPKWRTGGTDTQYF
TRBD1	12	TRBV7-2	TRBJ2-1	NA	TGTGCCAGCAGCTTGGACAGGGGGTGGCAGTTCTTC	CASSLDRGWQFF
NA	13	TRBV10-3	TRBJ2-3	few	TGTGCCACAACTGTCACGAGCGCGGATACGCAGTATTTT	CATTVTSADTQYF
TRBD1	17	TRBV4-3	TRBJ2-7	NA	TGCGCCAGCAGCCAAGATTGGATCAGGGGGCAGAACTACGAGCAGTACTTC	CASSQDWIRGQNYEQYF
TRBD2	14	TRBV6-5	TRBJ2-1	NA	TGTGCCAGCAGTGGACTAGCGGAACACAATGAGCAGTTCTTC	CASSGLAEHNEQFF
NA	16	TRBV5-1	TRBJ2-2	NA	TGCGCCAGCAGTTTACTACCGGACGGGAACACCGGGGAGCTGTTTTTT	CASSLLPDGNTGELFF
NA	15	TRBV6-6	TRBJ1-2	NA	TGTGCCAGCAGTTCCCCGAGCGACAGCGCCTATGGCTACACCTTC	CASSSPSDSAYGYTF
TRBD2	17	TRBV19	TRBJ2-1	NA	TGTGCCAGTAGTATAGATCTCCCTAGCGGGGCATACAATGAGCAGTTCTTC	CASSIDLPSGAYNEQFF
NA	13	TRBV30	TRBJ2-1	large	TGTGCCTGGAGTGTATTCGGAGATGGTGAGCAGTTCTTC	CAWSVFGDGEQFF
TRBD2	15	TRBV5-1	TRBJ2-5	few	TGCGCCAGCGGATTTAGCGGGAGGAGGGAAGAGACCCAGTACTTC	CASGFSGRREETQYF
TRBD1	12	TRBV6-1	TRBJ1-1	NA	TGTGCCAGCGAGAGGGGGCGGTCTGAAGCTTTCTTT	CASERGRSEAFF
NA	14	TRBV6-2/TRBV6-3	TRBJ2-5	NA	TGTGCCAGCAAGGATTGGGCAGGGCAAGAGACCCAGTACTTC	CASKDWAGQETQYF
NA	14	TRBV15	TRBJ2-7	NA	TGTGCCACCAGCAGAGGAGGGAACTCCTACGAGCAGTACTTC	CATSRGGNSYEQYF
TRBD2	17	TRBV27	TRBJ2-7	NA	TGTGCCAGCAGTCCCCGACTAGCGGGGGGGCCTTTTAGCGAGCAGTACTTC	CASSPRLAGGPFSEQYF
NA	15	TRBV7-2	TRBJ2-3	few	TGTGCCAGCAGCCTCGATCCGGCTTACACAGATACGCAGTATTTT	CASSLDPAYTDTQYF
NA	18	TRBV11-2	TRBJ1-1	NA	TGTGCCAGCAGGCATCCCGGGGGCCAGGGGCTACCGGTCAGCGAAGCTTTCTTT	CASRHPGGQGLPVSEAFF
NA	12	TRBV6-6	TRBJ2-5	few	TGTGCCAGCAGGACACCTCAAGAGACCCAGTACTTC	CASRTPQETQYF
TRBD1	16	TRBV6-2/TRBV6-3	TRBJ2-1	NA	TGTGCCAGCAGTTACGGGACAGGGGGTCTCGGCAATGAGCAGTTCTTC	CASSYGTGGLGNEQFF
NA	13	TRBV5-4	TRBJ1-2	NA	TGTGCCAGCAGCTTGGATCGGTCTTATGGCTACACCTTC	CASSLDRSYGYTF
TRBD2	15	TRBV7-2	TRBJ2-2	NA	TGTGCCAGCAGCCCTGGACTAGGGAACACCGGGGAGCTGTTTTTT	CASSPGLGNTGELFF
NA	13	TRBV19	TRBJ1-4	once	TGTGCCAGTGGGACGAGGAGCGATGAAAAACTGTTTTTT	CASGTRSDEKLFF
TRBD2	19	TRBV14	TRBJ2-1	NA	TGTGCCAGCAGCCAACTACCGGGACTAGCGGGGGGGAACTTCAATGAGCAGTTCTTC	CASSQLPGLAGGNFNEQFF
TRBD2	15	TRBV6-5	TRBJ2-5	large	TGTGCCAGCAGTGTAGGACTAGCGGAGGGGGAGACCCAGTACTTC	CASSVGLAEGETQYF
NA	13	TRBV19	TRBJ1-2	NA	TGTGCCAGTACCCCTCGGGCATTCTATGGCTACACCTTC	CASTPRAFYGYTF
TRBD2	16	TRBV20-1	TRBJ2-5	NA	TGCAGTGCTAGAGATCGGAGCGGGAGGGCCGATGAGACCCAGTACTTC	CSARDRSGRADETQYF
NA	16	TRBV5-3	TRBJ2-3	once	TGCGCCAGCAGCTTGGGCTTAAGCGGGAGCACAGATACGCAGTATTTT	CASSLGLSGSTDTQYF
TRBD1	16	TRBV19	TRBJ2-2	NA	TGTGCCAGTAGCGGCGTCCAGGGGGCGGACACCGGGGAGCTGTTTTTT	CASSGVQGADTGELFF
TRBD1	14	TRBV20-1	TRBJ2-5	NA	TGCAGTGCCAATCCGTCGGACAGGGGCGCGAACCCCTCCTTC	CSANPSDRGANPSF